The source of this T cell receptor beta chain is a study of T cells in Graves' hyperthyroidism and ophthalmopathy. Study at large: Before any treatment, at initial diagnosis, peripheral blood was collected.

RNA transcripts provided the source from which TCR beta CDR3 regions were amplified. The HTBI set primed first-round TCR CDR3 RT-PCR. One entry per CDR3 protein results from TCRdb running MiXCR on the multiplex PCR reads. The sample consists of fewer than 350,000 distinct CDR3 sequences, roughly 19% of them appearing once. This clonotype was seen a few times. Germline lookup yields CDR1 MNHEY and CDR2 SVGAGI. V lost 0 bases and J lost 5, with 10 bases in between. This CDR3 is 14 amino acids long. The sequenced material came from blood. V gene TRBV6-5 combines with J gene TRBJ1-1; D is uncertain. This clonotype was obtained from a man in his forties or fifties with Graves' ophthalmopathy. The DNA of the CDR3 is TGTGCCAGCAGTTACTCCTGGGAGCGGACTGAAGCTTTCTTT. It codes for CASSYSWERTEAFF.